This T cell receptor beta chain was obtained from a study of OX40 agonist ivuxolimab in advanced cancers. In the study overall: Prior checkpoint blockade (anti-PD-1, anti-PD-L1 or anti-CTLA-4) was permitted; less than 45% had it. In three patients, partial responses were observed, one with hepatocellular carcinoma and two with cutaneous melanoma. The study, taken as a whole, reports: With doses of 0.1 to 3.0 mg/kg, CD4+ and CD8+ blood T cells had undergone clonal expansion by week 6.

The CDR3 is made up of 16 amino acids. The V segment lost 6 bases and the J segment 6 bases; nucleotides outside the gene matches: 15. CDR1 and CDR2 (germline): MDHEN, SYDVKM. The table came from immunoSEQ multiplex PCR; TCRdb's copy has only in-frame clones and leaves some out. The sample has fewer than 65,000 clones; 91% are singletons. As for this clone: What it binds is unknown.

With autoimmune disease history or systemic immunosuppression, patients were excluded. The sequence was collected from an adult with an advanced solid tumor such as melanoma, head and neck, liver or kidney cancer. Source: CD4+ or CD8+ T cells sorted from blood, taken in a trial of the OX40 agonist ivuxolimab. The rearrangement uses TRBV28 and TRBJ1-2; 8 nucleotides align to TRBD1. The CDR3 coding sequence is TGTGCCAGCAGGCCGTCGGACAGGGCGGAGGGTAATGGCTACACCTTC. Translated: CASRPSDRAEGNGYTF.